The 20 T cell receptor beta chains presented below share a single source sample, sequenced in a study of OX40 agonist ivuxolimab in advanced cancers. The table came from immunoSEQ multiplex PCR; TCRdb's copy has only in-frame clones and leaves some out. The sample consists of just over 50,000 clones, about nine tenths of them appearing once. Here the sequenced sample was CD4+ or CD8+ T cells sorted from blood, taken in a trial of the OX40 agonist ivuxolimab. The receptors come from an adult with an advanced solid tumor such as melanoma, head and neck, liver or kidney cancer.

This clone was detected only a few times. This chain joins TRBV9 and TRBJ1-1; D is undetermined. The V end was cut by 3 bases, the J end by 3 bases, with 9 bases between. CDR1 is SGDLS and CDR2 is YYNGEE in the germline V gene. The CDR3 sequence is 13 residues long. The DNA for the CDR3 is TGTGCCAGCAGCGCAGTGCCAGACACTGAAGCTTTCTTT. Translation: CASSAVPDTEAFF.

The V call is TRBV15, the J call TRBJ2-1; D uncertain. The V and J ends lost 0 bases and 6 bases respectively, with 6 bases between them. This CDR3 is 13 amino acids long. The germline gives CDR1 LNHNV, CDR2 YYDKDF (reference sequence). The chain's CDR3 is CATSRDPINEQFF. CDR3 bases: TGTGCCACCAGCAGAGACCCCATCAATGAGCAGTTCTTC.

The gene calls are TRBV30 and TRBJ2-1; 12 bases align to TRBD2. The germline V gene has CDR1 GTSNPN and CDR2 SVGIG (reference sequence). The CDR3 is made up of 16 amino acids. Germline trimming cut 0 bases from V and 9 bases from J; bases unmatched to any gene: 9. CDR3 sequence (DNA): TGTGCCTGGAGTGTACCCGGACTAGCGGGAAAAGGTGAGCAGTTCTTC. It encodes CAWSVPGLAGKGEQFF.

For the CDR3, the DNA is TGTGCCAGCAGCACAATTAAGATGAATGAAAAACTGTTTTTT. Its protein is CASSTIKMNEKLFF. V usage is TRBV27 and J usage is TRBJ1-4; D not resolved. There are 14 residues in the CDR3. Per germline, CDR1 MNHEY and CDR2 SMNVEV (reference sequence). V was cut by 6 bases and J by 5 bases, with 13 bases left in between.

The chain is built from TRBV29-1 and TRBJ2-5; the match to TRBD1 covers 8 bases. CDR3 length: 13 residues. In germline, CDR1 is SQVTM, CDR2 ANQGSEA. V lost 6 bases and J lost 4; bases outside the gene matches: 7. The CDR3 DNA sequence: TGCAGCGTCGGACAGGGACTTAGAGAGACCCAGTACTTC. It is translated as CSVGQGLRETQYF.

V gene TRBV6-5 combines with J gene TRBJ1-5; 7 nucleotides match TRBD1. The CDR3 totals 15 residues. CDR1 and CDR2 from the germline V gene are MNHEY and SVGAGI. V was clipped by 6 bases and J by 2 bases; unmatched bases: 7. The CDR3 sequence is CASSHTGEGNQPQHF. The CDR3, as DNA: TGTGCCAGCAGCCACACAGGGGAAGGCAATCAGCCCCAGCATTTT.

This clone was counted once. One end of the junction varies from germline; a read error may be responsible. The chain has TRBV29-1 and TRBJ2-5; D remains unclear. Germline V gene data show CDR1 as SQVTM and CDR2 as ANQGSEA. This CDR3 has 12 amino acids. In DNA form, the CDR3 reads TGCAGCGTCGAAGGGCCCGCGGAGACCCAGTACTTC. Encoded protein: CSVEGPAETQYF.

This clone was recorded only once. The V gene is TRBV13, the J gene TRBJ1-2, with TRBD1 as a possible D gene (6 bases). The CDR3 is 14 amino acids. Germline V gene lookup returns CDR1 PRHDT and CDR2 FYEKMQ (reference sequence). The V gene lost 3 bases and the J gene lost 4 bases, with 12 bases spanning the gap. For the CDR3, the DNA is TGTGCCAGCAGCTTTCAGGGGAACACCTATGGCTACACCTTC. Protein: CASSFQGNTYGYTF.

This clone is a singleton in its sample. This sequence joins TRBV7-8 and TRBJ2-7, with D perhaps matching TRBD1 (6 bases). Germline V CDR1 and CDR2: SGHVS, FQNEAQ. The CDR3 spans 14 residues. V was shortened by 5 bases and J by 4 bases, with 15 bases between the two germline ends. The CDR3 DNA reads TGTGCCAGCAGCCAAACAGGGCTTCCATACGAGCAGTACTTC. Encoded protein: CASSQTGLPYEQYF.

This sequence joins TRBV4-1 and TRBJ2-1, with 8 nucleotides matching TRBD2. The CDR3 runs to 20 residues. Trimming cost V 0 bases and J 3 bases; bases outside gene matches: 16. Germline CDR1 MGHRA, CDR2 YSYEKL. This CDR3 is CASSQDLVGRERGYYNEQFF. Written as DNA, the CDR3 is TGCGCCAGCAGCCAAGATCTGGTGGGGAGGGAGCGGGGGTACTACAATGAGCAGTTCTTC.

The chain has TRBV18 and TRBJ2-7; 9 bases match TRBD2. This CDR3 region has 15 residues. Germline trimming cut 6 bases from V and 6 bases from J; bases unmatched to any gene: 12. Germline V gives CDR1 KGHSH, CDR2 LQKENI. This CDR3 reads CASSTLVGTSSEQYF. The CDR3 nucleotides are TGTGCCAGCTCTACACTTGTCGGGACTAGCTCCGAGCAGTACTTC. The variable domain in full, completed from reference TRBV18 and TRBJ2-7, reads NAGVMQNPRHLVRRRGQEARLRCSPMKGHSHVYWYRQLPEEGLKFMVYLQKENIIDESGMPKERFSAEFPKEGPSILRIQQVVRGDSAAYFCASSTLVGTSSEQYFGPGTRLTVT.

The CDR3 region has the DNA TGTGCCAGCAGTGAAGCCGGGCCGGGACAGGGGAATGAAAAACTGTTTTTT. Its protein is CASSEAGPGQGNEKLFF. J is TRBJ1-4 and V is TRBV6-1, with 10 bases that match TRBD1. The CDR3 is 17 amino acids. Per germline, CDR1 MNHNS and CDR2 SASEGT. The junction had 6 bases not matched to a gene; V was cut back by 0 bases and J by 5 bases.

The rearrangement uses TRBV27 and TRBJ2-2, with 7 positions matching TRBD2. CDR1 MNHEY and CDR2 SMNVEV come from the germline V gene (reference sequence). Unmatched junction bases numbered 13, after V lost 3 bases and J lost 0 bases. The CDR3 runs 19 residues. This chain's CDR3 is CASSFRRWEGGSNTGELFF. CDR3 nucleotide sequence: TGTGCCAGCAGTTTTAGGCGTTGGGAGGGCGGCTCGAACACCGGGGAGCTGTTTTTT.

The chain carries TRBV6-1 and TRBJ2-7; 7 bases line up with TRBD1. Germline V lookup: CDR1 MNHNS, CDR2 SASEGT. CDR3 size: 12 residues. V lost 6 bases, J lost 5 bases, and 4 bases stayed unmatched. The CDR3 nucleotides are TGTGCCAGCAGGAGACAGGGCGACGAGCAGTACTTC. It yields the protein CASRRQGDEQYF.

DNA for the CDR3: TGCGCCAGCAGCCAAGATGGGACAGGGGGCCTCCTCAATGAGCAGTTCTTC. This translates into CASSQDGTGGLLNEQFF. The V call is TRBV4-1, the J call TRBJ2-1; 12 bases align to TRBD1. Germline CDR1 is MGHRA and CDR2 is YSYEKL. The trim removed 0 bases at V and 6 bases at J, leaving 6 bases unmatched. This CDR3 region has 17 residues.

The chain recombines TRBV5-6 with TRBJ1-4, with D hard to call. Trimming removed 4 bases from V and 5 bases from J, with 15 bases in between. The CDR3 runs to 15 residues. Germline-derived CDR1 and CDR2 are SGHDT and YYEEEE. The DNA of the CDR3 is TGTGCCAGCAGCACGACGGAAAGAGGGAATGAAAAACTGTTTTTT. Residues: CASSTTERGNEKLFF.

The chain employs TRBV5-1 and TRBJ2-7; D remains ambiguous. Between the trimmed V and J ends, which lost 3 bases and 5 bases, there was a span of 12 bases. Germline-derived CDR1 and CDR2 are SGHRS and YFSETQ. This CDR3 region has 13 residues. The chain's CDR3 is CASSSPEWDEQYF. As DNA, the CDR3 is TGCGCCAGCAGCTCCCCGGAGTGGGACGAGCAGTACTTC.

The chain couples TRBV5-6 to TRBJ2-5; TRBD1 or TRBD2 may be the D gene (6 bases each). The CDR3 is made up of 14 amino acids. Germline loops: CDR1 SGHDT, CDR2 YYEEEE. With 6 bases removed from V and 4 bases from J, the gap between germline ends came to 16 bases. The CDR3 nucleotides are TGTGCCAGCACTATATTACAGGGAGGAGAGACCCAGTACTTC. This sequence encodes CASTILQGGETQYF.

The chain has TRBV28 and TRBJ1-2; 8 bases are a match to TRBD1. Trimming removed 4 bases from V and 4 bases from J; junction bases left unmatched: 5. The CDR3 loop spans 14 amino acids. Germline V gives CDR1 MDHEN, CDR2 SYDVKM. The CDR3, as DNA: TGTGCCAGCAGTTCGACAGGGGAGGTCTATGGCTACACCTTC. It is translated as CASSSTGEVYGYTF.

The rearrangement joins TRBV2 to TRBJ2-2, with 11 bases that match TRBD2. J was trimmed by 9 bases and V by 6 bases; bases with no gene match: 12. Germline-derived CDR1 and CDR2 are SNHLY and FYNNEI. The length of the CDR3 is 16 residues. The chain's CDR3 is CASRYGLAGDGRELFF. The CDR3 coding sequence is TGTGCCAGCAGATACGGACTAGCGGGTGACGGCCGGGAGCTGTTTTTT.